This entry lists 32 T cell receptor beta chains sequenced from one sample in a study of tumor-infiltrating lymphocytes in primary liver carcinoma. Researchers generated TCR beta cDNA from about 530 ng of total RNA, relying on a constant-region primer. Generation of the TCR beta libraries relied on three nested multiplex PCR rounds using slightly modified ARM-PCR. The first two PCR rounds used TRBV1-TRBV30 primers with a Cbeta primer, approximately 10 cycles each. MiXCR was run by TCRdb on the multiplex PCR reads, yielding one entry per CDR3 protein. The sample shows fewer than 75,000 distinct CDR3 sequences, about 65% of them seen only once. Bulk tissue was left unsorted, and RNA and DNA were co-extracted from 20-30 mg of it. Sequencing was performed on liver tumor tissue from sampling region 4. Subset described: tumor region T4, right-lateral pole. These receptors were collected from a man aged 40-49 years with primary liver carcinoma and hepatitis B virus infection.

This clonotype was seen more than once but under ten times. One junction end disagrees with the germline gene, perhaps due to a read error. This chain links TRBV25-1 with TRBJ1-5, with D unresolved. This CDR3 has 13 residues. Germline V gene sequence: CDR1 MGHDK, CDR2 SYGVNS. The CDR3 reads CASSEMGNQSQHF. Here the CDR3 DNA reads TGTGCCAGCAGTGAAATGGGCAATCAGTCCCAGCATTTT.

With respect to this clonotype: It may be a read error: a sequence one base away is much more abundant. J is TRBJ1-4 and V is TRBV7-9; D perhaps matches TRBD1 (6 bases). V lost 5 bases and J lost 8, with 15 bases in between. From germline, CDR1 is SEHNR and CDR2 FQNEAQ (reference sequence). The CDR3 has 14 amino acids. The CDR3 nucleotides are TGTGCCAGCAGCCGGGTACAGGGCCCGGAAAAACTGTTTTTT. The encoded protein is CASSRVQGPEKLFF.

This chain joins TRBV4-3 and TRBJ2-5, with D unresolved. Germline V gene lookup returns CDR1 LGHNA and CDR2 YSLEER. V was clipped by 10 bases and J by 4 bases, with 16 bases between them. The CDR3 totals 13 residues. The CDR3 reads CAISQGHGETQYF. In DNA, the CDR3 is TGCGCCATTAGCCAAGGCCACGGAGAGACCCAGTACTTC.

Of note for this clonotype: The junction and the germline gene differ at one end; a read error may be behind it. The V and J genes are TRBV5-6 and TRBJ2-5; either TRBD1 or TRBD2 may fit D (5 bases each). This CDR3 is 17 amino acids long. Germline loops: CDR1 SGHDT, CDR2 YYEEEE. The CDR3 is CVSSGPTVTVNRETQYF. The CDR3 DNA follows: TGTGTCAGCAGCGGCCCGACCGTGACAGTGAACCGAGAGACCCAGTACTTC.

This clonotype was detected only once. This rearrangement joins TRBV5-5 to TRBJ1-2; D gene unclear. With 2 bases removed from V and 7 bases from J, the gap between germline ends came to 15 bases. Germline CDR1 and CDR2: SGHKS and YYEKEE (reference sequence). The CDR3 runs to 14 residues. Here the CDR3 reads CASSLYEDRSGYTF. CDR3 DNA sequence: TGTGCCAGCAGCTTATATGAGGATCGGAGTGGCTACACCTTC. The whole variable domain, filled in from reference TRBV5-5 and TRBJ1-2, reads DAGVTQSPTHLIKTRGQQVTLRCSPISGHKSVSWYQQVLGQGPQFIFQYYEKEERGRGNFPDRFSARQFPNYSSELNVNALLLGDSALYLCASSLYEDRSGYTFGSGTRLTVV.

This clonotype appeared once. With a much larger clone just one base away, this may be a read error. This chain links TRBV24-1 with TRBJ1-2, with 10 bases fitting TRBD1. The length of the CDR3 is 15 residues. Germline-derived CDR1 and CDR2 are KGHDR and SFDVKD. CDR3 nucleotides: TGTGGCACCAGTGAGCCCCGGGACAGGGGTTGGGGCTACACCTTC. As protein: CGTSEPRDRGWGYTF.

Details on this clonotype: Germline and junction disagree at one end, which may indicate a read error. The V gene is TRBV4-2, the J gene TRBJ2-2; 8 bases match TRBD1. This CDR3 is built from 14 residues. Germline loops: CDR1 LGHNA, CDR2 YNFKEQ. This CDR3 reads CTSSTGGYTGELFF. CDR3 DNA: TGCACCAGCAGCACAGGGGGTTACACCGGGGAGCTGTTTTTC.

As regards this clonotype: The junction departs from the called germline gene at one end, perhaps through a read error. The chain couples TRBV11-2 to TRBJ2-3, with TRBD2 matching 16 bases. Germline CDR1 SGHAT, CDR2 FQNNGV. This CDR3 contains 18 residues. CDR3 in amino acids: CTSSLGGTSGRAEDTQYF. For the CDR3, the DNA is TGTACCAGCAGCTTAGGGGGGACTAGCGGGAGGGCTGAAGATACGCAGTATTTT.

V usage is TRBV4-1 and J usage is TRBJ2-5; D gene ambiguous. The better agreement between TRBJ2-1 and the DNA end casts doubt on the J call. This CDR3 is built from 12 residues. Germline V gene data show CDR1 as MGHRA and CDR2 as YSYEKL. CDR3 residues: CASSQERYEQFF. The CDR3 bases are TGCGCCAGCAGCCAAGAGCGCTATGAGCAGTTCTTC.

A note on this clonotype: Likely a read error: the CDR3 ends without its conserved phenylalanine or tryptophan. The chain is built from TRBV5-5 and TRBJ2-1, with D possibly TRBD1 on 5 matching bases. V shed 4 bases and J shed 4 bases, with 15 bases lying between them. CDR3 length: 15 amino acids. CDR1 and CDR2 (germline): SGHKS, YYEKEE (reference sequence). The CDR3 DNA follows: TGTGCCAGCAGCCCTGGTCAGGGTTCATACAATGAGCAGTTCTCC. It translates to CASSPGQGSYNEQFS.

Only one count was recorded for this clonotype. This chain links TRBV5-6 with TRBJ2-1; a possible D gene is TRBD2 (5 bases). The CDR3 extends over 15 amino acids. Looked up from germline, CDR1 is SGHDT and CDR2 is YYEEEE. The V gene lost 5 bases and the J gene lost 0 bases, with 12 bases spanning the gap. CDR3 in amino acids: CASSMGADSYNEQFF. DNA of the CDR3: TGTGCCAGCAGTATGGGAGCGGACTCCTACAATGAGCAGTTCTTC.

The chain joins TRBV11-2 to TRBJ1-4; D is uncertain. The CDR3 runs 15 residues. The germline gives CDR1 SGHAT, CDR2 FQNNGV. The CDR3 region has the DNA TGTGTCAGGAACTTAGACGGGTTCGCTAATGAAAAACTGTTTTTT. This codes for CVRNLDGFANEKLFF.

This clonotype was recorded a few times. Given the absence of the conserved phenylalanine or tryptophan at the CDR3 end, a read error is likely. V gene TRBV4-1 combines with J gene TRBJ1-2, with 8 nucleotides matching TRBD1. The CDR3 is 14 residues long. Per germline, CDR1 MGHRA and CDR2 YSYEKL. The CDR3 reads CANSQGDRYYGYTS. In DNA, the CDR3 is TGTGCCAACAGCCAAGGGGACAGGTACTATGGCTACACCTCC.

Points on this clonotype: At one boundary the junction diverges from the germline segment, which might be a read error. This chain uses TRBV11-2 with TRBJ2-7, with D perhaps TRBD2 (5 bases). Germline CDR1 SGHAT, CDR2 FQNNGV. The CDR3 is 15 amino acids. The CDR3 nucleotides are TGTGCCGGCAGCTTAGTGGCAGAGGGCCAGTATGAGCAGTACTTC. Its translation is CAGSLVAEGQYEQYF.

The chain employs TRBV6-4 and TRBJ2-1; unclear D gene. Germline-derived CDR1 and CDR2 are MRHNA and SNTAGT. This CDR3 has 14 residues. Trimming removed 3 bases at V and 11 bases at J, with 17 bases between. DNA of the CDR3: TGTGCCAGCAGTGAACGTGAGAGTGAAGATAAGCAGTTCTTC. This translates into CASSERESEDKQFF.

As regards this clonotype: The junction shows a germline mismatch at one end, possibly a read error. The CDR3 DNA reads as TGTGCCGTCAGTGGGACCGGGGGGCTGTTTTTT. It codes for CAVSGTGGLFF. The gene calls are TRBV10-3 and TRBJ2-2, with a weak D call TRBD2 (6 bases). Germline V lookup: CDR1 ENHRY, CDR2 SYGVKD. The CDR3 totals 11 residues.

This clonotype was observed a few times. The junction differs from germline at one of its ends, possibly a read error. The CDR3 DNA follows: TGCAGCGTCTTAGACGAAACCTACGAGCGGTACTTC. Translating it yields CSVLDETYERYF. The chain has TRBV29-1 and TRBJ2-7; D unclear. The CDR3 consists of 12 residues. CDR1 is SQVTM and CDR2 is ANQGSEA in the germline V gene.

Worth noting for this clonotype: At one boundary the junction diverges from the germline segment, which might be a read error. V is TRBV6-2 or TRBV6-3 and J is TRBJ1-5, with D hard to call. Germline CDR1 is MNHEY and CDR2 is SVGEGT. This CDR3 contains 15 residues. As DNA, the CDR3 is TGTGCAAGCACCATCGACAACTATAGCAATCAGACCCAGCATTTT. Its protein is CASTIDNYSNQTQHF.

This clonotype was recorded a few times. The junction departs from the called germline gene at one end, perhaps through a read error. The rearrangement links TRBV28 to TRBJ1-4; possibly TRBD1 for D (6 bases). There are 16 residues in the CDR3. Germline loops: CDR1 MDHEN, CDR2 SYDVKM. The DNA for the CDR3 is TGTGCTAGCAGTTTGGACAGAAGCGCAACTAATGAAAAACTATTTTTT. Its protein product is CASSLDRSATNEKLFF.

This clonotype was observed once. The chain joins TRBV6-1 to TRBJ1-2; the D gene is possibly TRBD1 (5 bases). Trimming cost V 6 bases and J 2 bases, with 16 bases left between them. The germline CDR1 and CDR2 sequences are MNHNS and SASEGT. This CDR3 has 15 amino acids. The CDR3 nucleotides read TGTGCCAGCAGCTTGACAGAGATAACAAACTATGGCTACACCTTC. Residues: CASSLTEITNYGYTF.

Note on this clonotype: One end of the junction fails to match germline, which may point to a read error. V usage is TRBV10-3 and J usage is TRBJ2-7; D unclear. The CDR3 contains 15 residues. CDR1 ENHRY and CDR2 SYGVKD come from the germline V gene. As DNA, the CDR3 is TGTGCCAACAGTGAGTCCTCGCAGCAAACCTATGAGCAGTACTTC. Protein: CANSESSQQTYEQYF.

The sample holds many counts of this clonotype. The rearrangement links TRBV5-4 to TRBJ2-5; 9 nucleotides match TRBD1. J was trimmed by 6 bases and V by 4 bases; bases with no gene match: 4. Germline V CDR1 and CDR2: SGHNT, YYREEE (reference sequence). The length of the CDR3 is 13 residues. CDR3 in amino acids: CASSRDREQTQYF. CDR3 sequence (DNA): TGTGCCAGCAGCCGGGACAGGGAACAGACCCAGTACTTC.

The genes are TRBV10-3 and TRBJ2-7, with no clear D. The germline V and J ends were trimmed by 9 bases and 7 bases, with 16 bases remaining between them. CDR3 length: 12 amino acids. CDR1 ENHRY and CDR2 SYGVKD come from the germline V gene. This CDR3 reads CAMGEALQEQYF. CDR3 coding DNA: TGTGCCATGGGTGAAGCCTTGCAAGAGCAGTACTTC.

The chain employs TRBV9 and TRBJ1-5; 8 nucleotides line up with TRBD1. The ends lost 3 bases at V and 1 base at J; junction bases unmatched: 6. This CDR3 contains 16 residues. The germline gives CDR1 SGDLS, CDR2 YYNGEE. The CDR3 DNA sequence: TGTGCCAGCAGCGGAGGGGCAGGGGGCAGCAATCAGCCCCAGCATTTT. Translation gives CASSGGAGGSNQPQHF.

A note on this clonotype: At one of its ends the junction is not consistent with the germline gene, which may arise from a read error. The chain is built from TRBV5-4 and TRBJ2-1, with D possibly matching TRBD2 (6 bases). The CDR3 is 13 amino acids. Germline CDR1 reads SGHNT; CDR2 reads YYREEE (reference sequence). The CDR3 protein is CASSLRDYNAQFF. The CDR3 DNA sequence: TGTGCCAGCAGCCTGCGGGATTACAATGCGCAGTTCTTC.

There are many counts of this clonotype. The chain recombines TRBV5-8 with TRBJ2-1; TRBD2 aligns across 12 bases. V shed 4 bases, J shed 7 bases, and the junction held 3 bases outside the gene matches. The CDR3 totals 14 residues. CDR1 is SGHTS and CDR2 is YDEGEE in the germline V gene. The CDR3 DNA follows: TGTGCCAGCAGCGGAGGGACTAGCGGGAATGAGCAGTTCTTC. Its translation is CASSGGTSGNEQFF.

This clonotype has just one count. The final CDR3 position lacks the conserved phenylalanine or tryptophan, pointing to a likely read error. The gene calls are TRBV10-3 and TRBJ1-2; 7 nucleotides agree with TRBD1. This CDR3 has 13 amino acids. V lost 5 bases, J lost 5 bases, and 5 bases stayed unmatched. Germline loops: CDR1 ENHRY, CDR2 SYGVKD. The CDR3 here is CAISQATGYGYTI. The CDR3 DNA reads as TGTGCCATCAGTCAAGCGACAGGGTATGGCTACACCATC.

The chain links TRBV6-1 to TRBJ2-7; 10 bases line up with TRBD2. With V trimmed by 10 bases and J by 4 bases, 13 bases remained unmatched. The CDR3 is 15 amino acids. CDR1 is MNHNS, CDR2 SASEGT, per germline. CDR3 DNA: TGTGCCATCAGCTCTGGACTAGCGGAACTATACGAGCAGTACTTC. This translates into CAISSGLAELYEQYF.

The chain is built from TRBV5-1 and TRBJ1-1, with 8 bases that match TRBD1. Germline-derived CDR1 and CDR2 are SGHRS and YFSETQ. This CDR3 has 15 residues. The V segment lost 3 bases and the J segment 4 bases; nucleotides outside the gene matches: 8. The CDR3 is CASSSGQVVFTEAFF. The CDR3, as DNA: TGCGCCAGCAGCTCGGGACAGGTTGTGTTCACTGAAGCTTTCTTT. Looking up the rest from reference TRBV5-1 and TRBJ1-1 gives the full variable domain: KAGVTQTPRYLIKTRGQQVTLSCSPISGHRSVSWYQQTPGQGLQFLFEYFSETQRNKGNFPGRFSGRQFSNSRSEMNVSTLELGDSALYLCASSSGQVVFTEAFFGQGTRLTVV.

As to this clonotype: This likely comes from a read error, as the CDR3 has no conserved phenylalanine or tryptophan at its end. The V gene is TRBV11-2, the J gene TRBJ2-5; TRBD2 matches at 8 bases. The V gene end was trimmed by 9 bases and the J gene end by 3 bases; junction bases not matched to a gene: 15. CDR3 length: 16 residues. Per the germline V gene, CDR1 is SGHAT and CDR2 is FQNNGV. This CDR3 is CASSLAPGGGKETQYY. The CDR3 DNA reads as TGTGCCAGTAGCCTAGCTCCTGGCGGGGGGAAAGAGACCCAGTACTAC.

For this clonotype: Mismatch with germline at one junction end may stem from a read error. Written as DNA, the CDR3 is TGTGCCATCAGTGATTACGGGGAGACCCCGTACTTC. Translation: CAISDYGETPYF. V is TRBV10-3 and J is TRBJ2-5; a weak D match, TRBD2 (5 bases). The CDR3 covers 12 residues. Per germline, CDR1 ENHRY and CDR2 SYGVKD.

Turning to this clonotype: One end of the junction is discordant with germline, which a read error may explain. The chain uses TRBV11-3 and TRBJ2-2; D ambiguous. Germline lookup yields CDR1 SGHNT and CDR2 YENEEA. The CDR3 spans 16 residues. This chain's CDR3 is CLSSKTRLVNTEELFF. The CDR3 DNA reads as TGTCTCAGCAGCAAAACGCGACTGGTGAACACCGAGGAGCTGTTTTTT. The entire variable domain, with the rest obtained from reference TRBV11-3 and TRBJ2-2, is as follows: EAGVVQSPRYKIIEKKQPVAFWCNPISGHNTLYWYLQNLGQGPELLIRYENEEAVDDSQLPKDRFSAERLKGVDSTLKIQPAELGDSAVYLCLSSKTRLVNTEELFFGEGSRLTVL.